The rows below give T cell receptor beta chains drawn from one sample of a study of T cell changes during pregnancy in multiple sclerosis. Measured with immunoSEQ multiplex PCR; TCRdb has only the in-frame clones, and not every one. The repertoire holds more than 60,000 clones, about 91% seen once, with over 0.25% in the top ten. The material sequenced was CD4+ T cells from peripheral blood mononuclear cells, taken in the third trimester of pregnancy. The receptors were gathered from a female donor in good health, enrolled as a control in a pregnancy study. Both conserved end residues are part of each CDR3. The D gene is left open where the match is weak. Clone size is not always given. Where it is, it says once, few, many or a class for expanded clones.

>NA|TRBJ1-1|TRBD1|TRBV15
CATSRVTGGIRAFF
TGTGCCACCAGCAGAGTGACAGGGGGCATTAGAGCTTTCTTT
>NA|TRBJ1-1|NA|TRBV6-5
CASSQQVNTEAFF
TGTGCCAGCAGTCAACAGGTGAACACTGAAGCTTTCTTT
>NA|TRBJ2-3|TRBD1|TRBV30
CAWMRDRDTQYF
TGTGCCTGGATGAGGGACAGAGATACGCAGTATTTT
>NA|TRBJ1-1|TRBD1|TRBV2
CASRKDREGDREAFF
TGTGCCAGCAGGAAGGACAGGGAGGGCGACAGGGAAGCTTTCTTT
>NA|TRBJ1-2|TRBD1|TRBV6-1
CASSEGTGLSYGYTF
TGTGCCAGCAGTGAAGGGACAGGTTTGAGCTATGGCTACACCTTC
>NA|TRBJ2-2|TRBD1|TRBV6-5
CASSLQGLAAGELFF
TGTGCCAGCAGTCTACAGGGGCTCGCAGCCGGGGAGCTGTTTTTT
>few|TRBJ1-5|TRBD1|TRBV19
CAGAGGGNQPQHF
TGTGCCGGGGCAGGGGGAGGCAATCAGCCCCAGCATTTT
>few|TRBJ2-7|NA|TRBV5-4
CASSSHYEQYF
TGTGCCAGCAGCTCCCACTACGAGCAGTACTTC
>once|TRBJ2-1|NA|TRBV18
CASSPRRSYNEQFF
TGTGCCAGCTCACCACGTCGGAGCTACAATGAGCAGTTCTTC
>NA|TRBJ2-4|TRBD2|TRBV9
CASSAGLAGTNIQYF
TGTGCCAGCAGCGCAGGACTAGCGGGGACCAACATTCAGTACTTC
>NA|TRBJ1-4|NA|TRBV14
CASSQGMTGWLFF
TGTGCCAGCAGCCAAGGAATGACTGGATGGCTGTTTTTT
>NA|TRBJ1-1|NA|TRBV18
CASSRDTQNTEAFF
TGTGCCAGCTCACGGGACACCCAGAACACTGAAGCTTTCTTT
>NA|TRBJ1-2|NA|TRBV5-1
CASSAGGGVNYGYTF
TGCGCCAGCAGCGCGGGGGGGGGAGTTAACTATGGCTACACCTTC
>NA|TRBJ1-5|NA|TRBV5-1
CASSPTSGANQPQHF
TGCGCCAGCAGCCCAACCTCAGGGGCCAATCAGCCCCAGCATTTT
>NA|TRBJ2-7|TRBD1|TRBV11-3
CASEPLTGLAEQYF
TGTGCCAGCGAGCCGCTGACAGGGCTCGCCGAGCAGTACTTC
>NA|TRBJ2-3|NA|TRBV7-9
CASNPSRASGTDTQYF
TGTGCCAGCAACCCCTCCCGGGCTAGCGGCACAGATACGCAGTATTTT
>once|TRBJ1-1|NA|TRBV7-9
CASSLLQGITEAFF
TGTGCCAGCAGCCTATTACAGGGAATCACTGAAGCTTTCTTT
>NA|TRBJ1-4|TRBD1|TRBV9
CASSVGQGKLFF
TGTGCCAGCAGCGTAGGACAGGGCAAACTGTTTTTT
>NA|TRBJ1-2|NA|TRBV29-1
CSADTGGYTF
TGCAGCGCTGACACTGGTGGCTACACCTTC
>NA|TRBJ2-3|TRBD1|TRBV18
CATQGGTDTQYF
TGTGCCACCCAGGGGGGCACAGATACGCAGTATTTT
>NA|TRBJ2-5|NA|TRBV7-9
CASSLSTGTPYQETQYF
TGTGCCAGCAGCCTGTCTACCGGGACTCCCTACCAAGAGACCCAGTACTTC
>NA|TRBJ2-3|NA|TRBV5-1
CASSSGQLLTSTDTQYF
TGCGCCAGCAGCTCAGGACAGTTACTAACTAGCACAGATACGCAGTATTTT
>once|TRBJ1-1|NA|TRBV11-3
CASSARRESVGTEAFF
TGTGCCAGCAGCGCTAGGAGGGAAAGTGTTGGCACTGAAGCTTTCTTT
>NA|TRBJ1-1|NA|TRBV7-2
CASSLAPAGEAFF
TGTGCCAGCAGCTTAGCCCCCGCAGGTGAAGCTTTCTTT
>NA|TRBJ1-3|NA|TRBV14
CASSQVRTASGNTIYF
TGTGCCAGCAGCCAAGTTAGGACAGCCTCTGGAAACACCATATATTTT
>NA|TRBJ1-5|NA|TRBV2
CASSADRSIQPQHF
TGTGCCAGCAGTGCAGACAGGTCGATTCAGCCCCAGCATTTT
>NA|TRBJ1-2|NA|TRBV30
CAWSATGGYTF
TGTGCCTGGAGCGCAACTGGTGGCTACACCTTC
>NA|TRBJ1-6|NA|TRBV11-3
CASSSGFNNSPLHF
TGTGCCAGCAGCTCCGGGTTTAATAATTCACCCCTCCACTTT
>NA|TRBJ2-2|NA|TRBV2
CASSERLAIGELFF
TGTGCCAGCAGTGAAAGGCTAGCGATCGGGGAGCTGTTTTTT
>NA|TRBJ1-4|NA|TRBV9
CASSVRSATNEKLFF
TGTGCCAGCAGCGTAAGGAGTGCAACTAATGAAAAACTGTTTTTT
>NA|TRBJ1-1|TRBD1|TRBV18
CASSRGQENTEAFF
TGTGCCAGCTCACGGGGACAGGAGAACACTGAAGCTTTCTTT
>NA|TRBJ2-2|TRBD2|TRBV5-4
CASSSGGSGELFF
TGTGCCAGCAGCTCGGGGGGATCCGGGGAGCTGTTTTTT
>NA|TRBJ2-7|NA|TRBV30
CAWSVGRVYYEQYF
TGTGCCTGGAGTGTAGGGCGGGTGTACTACGAGCAGTACTTC
>NA|TRBJ1-5|NA|TRBV7-4
CASSIGVGREVCNQPQHF
TGTGCCAGCAGTATAGGGGTTGGCAGGGAGGTTTGCAATCAGCCCCAGCATTTT
>NA|TRBJ1-1|TRBD1|TRBV30
CAWARQGPEAFF
TGTGCCTGGGCCCGACAGGGACCTGAAGCTTTCTTT
>NA|TRBJ2-1|NA|TRBV6-5
CASTLTGTNEQFF
TGTGCCAGCACCCTGACAGGCACCAATGAGCAGTTCTTC
>NA|TRBJ1-4|TRBD1|TRBV11-3
CASSPGGADEKLFF
TGTGCCAGCAGTCCAGGGGGCGCGGATGAAAAACTGTTTTTT
>few|TRBJ1-1|TRBD1|TRBV29-1
CSVNRGLGTEAFF
TGCAGCGTGAACAGGGGGCTCGGCACTGAAGCTTTCTTT
>NA|TRBJ2-5|TRBD2|TRBV5-7
CASSLRFAGVPQTQYF
TGTGCCAGCAGCCTCCGCTTTGCGGGGGTACCGCAGACCCAGTACTTC
>NA|TRBJ1-5|TRBD1|TRBV18
CASSATGEDQPQHF
TGTGCCAGCTCAGCGACAGGGGAGGATCAGCCCCAGCATTTT
>once|TRBJ1-4|NA|TRBV30
CAWSVGGQVEKLFF
TGTGCCTGGAGTGTCGGGGGGCAAGTAGAAAAACTGTTTTTT
>NA|TRBJ1-5|NA|TRBV7-2
CASRGAYSNQPQHF
TGTGCCAGCAGGGGGGCCTATAGCAATCAGCCCCAGCATTTT
>NA|TRBJ2-3|TRBD1|TRBV5-1
CASSWDRGTDTQYF
TGCGCCAGCAGCTGGGACAGGGGTACAGATACGCAGTATTTT
>NA|TRBJ2-5|NA|TRBV29-1
CSVAASRRETQYF
TGCAGCGTTGCGGCCAGCCGGAGGGAGACCCAGTACTTC
>NA|TRBJ2-7|TRBD1|TRBV29-1
CSVGAGGSTYEQYF
TGCAGCGTCGGTGCAGGGGGCTCAACCTACGAGCAGTACTTC
>NA|TRBJ2-1|TRBD2|TRBV7-3
CASSLTKRTSVVRSNEQFF
TGTGCCAGCAGCTTAACGAAACGGACTAGCGTGGTTAGGTCAAATGAGCAGTTCTTC
>few|TRBJ1-5|TRBD1|TRBV5-4
CASSLGQGEVPQHF
TGTGCCAGCAGCTTGGGACAGGGAGAGGTGCCCCAGCATTTT
>NA|TRBJ2-2|NA|TRBV6-6
CASSFTGDTGELFF
TGTGCCAGCAGTTTTACAGGAGATACCGGGGAGCTGTTTTTT
>NA|TRBJ1-4|NA|TRBV27
CASSLSRGGGNEKLFF
TGTGCCAGCAGTTTATCCCGTGGGGGAGGGAATGAAAAACTGTTTTTT
>NA|TRBJ2-3|TRBD2|TRBV11-3
CASSQAGGRGDTQYF
TGTGCCAGCAGCCAAGCGGGGGGGCGAGGGGATACGCAGTATTTT
>NA|TRBJ2-5|TRBD2|TRBV29-1
CSADSGGSQETQYF
TGCAGCGCGGACAGCGGGGGGTCACAAGAGACCCAGTACTTC